Following are 17 T cell receptor beta chains from one sample sequenced in a study of T cell responses to AZD1222 COVID-19 vaccine. The method was immunoSEQ multiplex PCR; TCRdb's version includes in-frame clones alone and lacks a portion of them. The table includes about 150,000 clones, about nine tenths detected once. Sample: peripheral blood, taken 28 days after the second AZD1222 dose. Every receptor here comes from an adult who received the AZD1222 COVID-19 vaccine.

The J gene is TRBJ2-7, the V gene TRBV6-5, with TRBD1 as a possible D gene (5 bases). The CDR3 covers 12 residues. V lost 8 bases and J 3 bases, leaving 11 bases between the germline ends. Germline assignment: CDR1 MNHEY and CDR2 SVGAGI. Here the CDR3 reads CASGYRSYEQYF. The CDR3 nucleotides are TGTGCCAGCGGATACAGGAGCTACGAGCAGTACTTC.

This chain connects TRBV25-1 to TRBJ1-4; possibly TRBD1 for D (5 bases). Germline V gene sequence: CDR1 MGHDK, CDR2 SYGVNS. This CDR3 has 15 amino acids. Trimming took 3 bases from V and 7 from J, leaving 15 bases between them. The CDR3 spells CASSDERGLSEKLFF. CDR3 coding DNA: TGTGCCAGCAGTGACGAGAGGGGTTTAAGTGAAAAACTGTTTTTT. Filled out from reference TRBV25-1 and TRBJ1-4, the complete variable domain reads EADIYQTPRYLVIGTGKKITLECSQTMGHDKMYWYQQDPGMELHLIHYSYGVNSTEKGDLSSESTVSRIRTEHFPLTLESARPSHTSQYLCASSDERGLSEKLFFGSGTQLSVL.

The CDR3 sequence is CASSSDGDEGYTF. The CDR3 DNA reads as TGTGCCAGCAGCTCGGACGGGGATGAGGGCTACACCTTC. J is TRBJ1-2 and V is TRBV6-5; D remains unclear. The CDR3 has 13 amino acids. Germline V gene sequence: CDR1 MNHEY, CDR2 SVGAGI. V was trimmed by 6 bases and J by 8 bases, leaving 16 bases between them.

The gene calls are TRBV30 and TRBJ1-3; the D is unclear. Trimming removed 3 bases at V and 0 bases at J, with 15 bases between. Germline values: CDR1 GTSNPN, CDR2 SVGIG (reference sequence). This CDR3 region has 16 residues. CDR3 in amino acids: CAWSGYVGISGNTIYF. As DNA, the CDR3 is TGTGCCTGGAGCGGTTACGTCGGGATCTCTGGAAACACCATATATTTT.

With regard to this clone: Other DNA sequences from this sample encode an identical CDR3 as well. The chain is built from TRBV5-1 and TRBJ1-5, with TRBD1 matching 7 bases. The CDR3 is 15 residues long. The germline CDR1 and CDR2 sequences are SGHRS and YFSETQ. With V trimmed by 1 base and J by 1 base, 2 bases remained unmatched. CDR3 region: CASSLLTGSNQPQHF. As DNA, the CDR3 is TGCGCCAGCAGCTTGCTGACAGGGAGCAATCAGCCCCAGCATTTT. The complete variable domain, with remaining parts taken from reference TRBV5-1 and TRBJ1-5, reads KAGVTQTPRYLIKTRGQQVTLSCSPISGHRSVSWYQQTPGQGLQFLFEYFSETQRNKGNFPGRFSGRQFSNSRSEMNVSTLELGDSALYLCASSLLTGSNQPQHFGDGTRLSIL.

This clone was counted a few times. CDR3 region: CASSIPGAQNTEAFF. The CDR3 nucleotides are TGTGCCAGCAGTATCCCGGGGGCCCAGAACACTGAAGCTTTCTTT. The chain is built from TRBV6-6 and TRBJ1-1; possible D gene TRBD1, 6 bases. V lost 5 bases to trimming and J lost 1 base, with 14 bases between them. Per the germline V gene, CDR1 is MNHNY and CDR2 is SVGAGI (reference sequence). The CDR3 runs to 15 residues.

The V call is TRBV11-2, the J call TRBJ1-3; the D is unclear. The V gene's germline CDR1 is SGHAT and CDR2 FQNNGV. V lost 2 bases and J lost 0, with 8 bases in between. This CDR3 is 15 amino acids long. CDR3 in DNA: TGTGCCAGCAGCTTAACAGCCGGCTCTGGAAACACCATATATTTT. Its translation: CASSLTAGSGNTIYF.

V and J are TRBV7-8 and TRBJ1-3; D may be TRBD1 (5 bases). Germline V gene lookup returns CDR1 SGHVS and CDR2 FQNEAQ. V lost 4 bases to trimming and J lost 4 bases, with 14 bases between them. This CDR3 contains 15 residues. Here the CDR3 DNA reads TGTGCCAGCAGCTCGACGACAGATTTAGGAAACACCATATATTTT. As protein: CASSSTTDLGNTIYF.

V gene TRBV2 combines with J gene TRBJ2-4, with no clear D. The CDR3 spans 16 residues. Germline CDR1 is SNHLY and CDR2 is FYNNEI. V dropped 4 bases and J dropped 3 bases, with 16 bases sitting between them. As DNA, the CDR3 is TGTGCCAGCAGTGTGGACCCGAACTCAGGCAAAAACATTCAGTACTTC. Its protein product is CASSVDPNSGKNIQYF.

This clone has only a few counts. The rearrangement links TRBV6-1 to TRBJ1-5; D is unclear. V lost 1 base and J lost 0, with 7 bases in between. Germline V CDR1 and CDR2: MNHNS, SASEGT. The CDR3 is 15 amino acids. CDR3: CASSEGLNSNQPQHF. The CDR3 coding sequence is TGTGCCAGCAGTGAAGGTCTTAATAGCAATCAGCCCCAGCATTTT.

The V call is TRBV30, the J call TRBJ2-6; unclear D gene. There are 15 residues in the CDR3. Germline loops: CDR1 GTSNPN, CDR2 SVGIG (reference sequence). The V gene lost 2 bases and the J gene lost 1 base, with 9 bases spanning the gap. The CDR3 sequence is CAWSSSFSGANVLTF. The CDR3 coding sequence is TGTGCCTGGAGTAGTAGCTTTTCTGGGGCCAACGTCCTGACTTTC. Complete variable domain (other parts from reference TRBV30 and TRBJ2-6): SQTIHQWPATLVQPVGSPLSLECTVEGTSNPNLYWYRQAAGRGLQLLFYSVGIGQISSEVPQNLSASRPQDRQFILSSKKLLLSDSGFYLCAWSSSFSGANVLTFGAGSRLTVL.

This chain links TRBV6-6 with TRBJ1-4; 8 bases match TRBD1. The CDR3 runs 14 residues. V lost 5 bases and J lost 8; bases outside the gene matches: 7. CDR1 and CDR2 (germline): MNHNY, SVGAGI (reference sequence). The CDR3 sequence is CASSTTGGGEKLFF. In DNA, the CDR3 is TGTGCCAGCAGTACCACAGGGGGGGGCGAAAAACTGTTTTTT.

This chain joins TRBV7-2 and TRBJ1-1, with no clear D. This CDR3 comprises 14 residues. Germline-derived CDR1 and CDR2 are SGHTA and FQGNSA. V lost 6 bases and J 0 bases, leaving 11 bases between the germline ends. This chain's CDR3 is CASSHAGLNTEAFF. For the CDR3, the DNA is TGTGCCAGCAGTCATGCGGGATTGAACACTGAAGCTTTCTTT.

This sequence joins TRBV7-2 and TRBJ1-4; 8 bases map to TRBD1. Germline V CDR1 and CDR2: SGHTA, FQGNSA. With V trimmed by 5 bases and J by 7 bases, 9 bases remained unmatched. This CDR3 region has 15 residues. The CDR3 DNA sequence: TGTGCCAGCAGCGAGAACAGGGGGGACACTGAAAAACTGTTTTTT. It yields the protein CASSENRGDTEKLFF.

The V gene is TRBV19, the J gene TRBJ2-3, with 7 bases lining up with TRBD2. The CDR3 is 14 residues long. V shed 8 bases, J shed 2 bases, and the junction held 7 bases outside the gene matches. Looked up from germline, CDR1 is LNHDA and CDR2 is SQIVND (reference sequence). The CDR3 DNA follows: TGTGCCAGTGGGAGGGGCCTATCCACAGATACGCAGTATTTT. Translating it yields CASGRGLSTDTQYF. Complete variable domain (other parts from reference TRBV19 and TRBJ2-3): DGGITQSPKYLFRKEGQNVTLSCEQNLNHDAMYWYRQDPGQGLRLIYYSQIVNDFQKGDIAEGYSVSREKKESFPLTVTSAQKNPTAFYLCASGRGLSTDTQYFGPGTRLTVL.

The V and J genes are TRBV11-3 and TRBJ2-7; a possible D gene is TRBD2 (6 bases). Germline CDR1 is SGHNT and CDR2 is YENEEA. The CDR3 is made up of 16 amino acids. V was trimmed by 0 bases and J by 3 bases, leaving 15 bases between them. As DNA, the CDR3 is TGTGCCAGCAGCTTAGAGTGGTCTAGCGACGACTACGAGCAGTACTTC. This sequence encodes CASSLEWSSDDYEQYF. The entire variable domain, with the rest obtained from reference TRBV11-3 and TRBJ2-7, is as follows: EAGVVQSPRYKIIEKKQPVAFWCNPISGHNTLYWYLQNLGQGPELLIRYENEEAVDDSQLPKDRFSAERLKGVDSTLKIQPAELGDSAVYLCASSLEWSSDDYEQYFGPGTRLTVT.

The rearrangement uses TRBV19 and TRBJ1-2; 9 bases are shared with TRBD1. J gave up 6 bases and V 8 bases, and 10 bases lay outside the gene matches. CDR1 and CDR2 from the germline V gene are LNHDA and SQIVND (reference sequence). CDR3 length equals 14 residues. The CDR3: CASRPNRGHNGYTF. The CDR3 DNA is TGTGCCAGTCGGCCCAACAGGGGGCACAATGGCTACACCTTC.